This TCR beta chain was captured in a study of shared clonotypes between healthy human individuals (dated by TCRdb to 2020 to 2021). A note on the overall study: A few men and a couple of women, aged 18 to 49 years, made up the cohort. Per donor, leukapheresis produced somewhere between about 0.94 and 10 billion PBMCs. To increase sequencing depth and limit assay-specific biases, TCR repertoire library preparation and sequencing were carried out by different laboratories using diverse techniques. Blood TCR repertoires of roughly five healthy adults were deeply sequenced to estimate repertoire size and the extent of clonotype sharing between individuals. For each donor, three plates each were used for CD4 naive and CD4 memory, two plates were used for CD8 naive, and one plate was used for CD8 memory. Summary of the overall study and its limitations: Even with the large sequencing depth, rarefaction of the sorted-subset datasets indicated that sequencing was incomplete. Compared with non-shared clonotypes, clonotypes shared by all four sorted-subset donors had higher generation probabilities. Based on pairwise subsampling, the degree of clonotype sharing among donors was expected to be affected by sequencing depth. When four donors were compared, the shared fraction of clonotypes was around 5.1% for naive CD4, 3.5% for naive CD8, 2.3% for memory CD4, and approximately 0.4% for memory CD8. Estimated clonotype richness was generally larger for naive than for memory subsets. The small number of donors limited the genetic and exposure-history diversity represented. Sampling was restricted to blood, and TCR repertoires in tissues likely differ from the TCR repertoires found in blood.

Note on this clone: The clone's antigen remains unknown. The input lacks base qualities; no much larger clone sits a single base away.

The donors were healthy, HIV-negative adults with no recently reported acute infections or vaccinations. Only Caucasian adults living in Nashville, Tennessee, USA were represented among the donors. CD4+ T cells were enriched through magnetic negative selection, after which naive cells were positively selected on CD45RA and the remaining negative fraction served as the memory subset. After blood collection by leukapheresis, PBMCs were isolated using Ficoll-Histopaque density gradient centrifugation and then cryopreserved in the vapor phase of liquid nitrogen. Purity and quantity of every magnetically sorted T cell population were checked by analytical flow cytometry. Each sorted fraction had its genomic DNA isolated and then quantified by UV absorbance on a Nanodrop 2000c. TCR CDR3 regions were amplified from genomic DNA by multiplex PCR using the deep immunoSEQ assay. Extracted genomic DNA from each cell subset was spread evenly across all wells of several immunoSEQ 96-well plates, with each plate serving as a replicate. For sorted subsets, each replicate PCR was loaded with 150 to 250 ng genomic DNA, equivalent to roughly 30,000 T cell genomes. Purified libraries were quantified with a Qubit 3.0 fluorometer, sized on a Bioanalyzer 2100, and re-quantified with the KAPA Library Quantification kit. Every immunoSEQ 96-well plate was sequenced on a dedicated single-read 150-cycle Illumina NextSeq 550 flow cell. In the authors' own workflow: Because only junctional sequences without quality scores were contained in the immunoSEQ output, filtering matching that applied to full-length reads could not be performed. Sequences were annotated with PyIR, a Python wrapper for IgBLAST v1.9, using IMGT germline references to assign V/J genes and CDR3. Any read was removed if the V/J assignment was weak (E-value above 1e-6), the CDR3 was missing, or the read contained stop codons, out-of-frame junctions, or ambiguous translated residues. A V3J clonotype was defined by an identical inferred V gene, J gene, and CDR3 amino acid sequence. Percentage overlap between repertoires was calculated by dividing the number of shared unique clonotypes by the size of the smaller repertoire. RTK rarefaction, the Chao1 estimator, and Recon v2.1 estimates of unobserved clonotypes were used to assess repertoire richness. OLGA was used to compute generation probabilities for all TCRbeta clonotypes that the gDNA method yielded from a few donors. Not all clones reach the TCRdb copy of this immuneACCESS table, which keeps in-frame sequences only. Checked studies attribute under half of the gap to unresolved V genes and leave the rest unexplained. For V, J and clone size, that table is used; D and trimming come from the DNA. Counted in this sample were approximately 640,000 clones; about two thirds of them appeared once. The ten largest make up around 1.8% of the sample.

V lost 0 bases and J lost 7 bases, and the count of bases not matched to a germline gene is 9. Measured from the cysteine to the phenylalanine, the CDR3 is 15 residues long. CDR3 DNA only is kept here, 45 bases in frame from base 1. As encoded in the germline V gene (reference sequence), CDR1 is LNHNV while CDR2 is YYDKDF. The chain is encoded by TRBV15 joined to TRBJ2-7, and 7 bases in between align with TRBD2. The source is a woman aged 25 to 39 in good health. What was sequenced was memory CD4+ T cells sorted from blood. What this sample's cell subset or site label stands for: CD45RA-negative fraction. CDR3 region: CATSREMMGAGEQYF. The DNA reads as follows: TGTGCCACCAGCAGAGAAATGATGGGAGCGGGGGAGCAGTACTTC.